One T cell receptor (beta chain) is described in this entry. What this receptor recognizes is not known. Base qualities are not provided; no much larger clone lies one nucleotide away. In the study, sorted CD4+ and CD8+ blood T cells from patients with severe aplastic anemia and from healthy subjects underwent deep sequencing of TCR repertoires. Ficoll-Paque density gradient centrifugation was used to isolate peripheral blood mononuclear cells. Before DNA extraction, CD4+ and CD8+ T cells were sorted by FACS or by magnetic beads. This specimen belongs to a study of CD8+CD57+ T cells in acquired aplastic anemia (dated by TCRdb to 2016 to 2019). Study-wide context: A mean of approximately 3 ug of DNA, ranging from roughly 0.2 to 27.4 ug, was extracted from sorted CD4+ and CD8+ cells. Healthy donor samples averaged approximately 9.8 million reads for CD4+ and around 12 million for CD8+ cells.

Genomic DNA was used as template for profiling of TCR beta VDJ combinations and CDR3 sequences. TCR repertoire sequencing was run on an Illumina HiSeq 2000. In the source study's methods: Repertoire assessment relied on Simpson's diversity index, CDR3 size and DJ length profiles, and TRBV/TRBJ rearrangement plots. The most abundant DNA sequence in the deep sequencing data was defined as the immunodominant clone. CDR3 amino acid sequences were checked for sharing between subjects and were compared against published repertoires and the VDJdb database. In TCRdb, the public reads were trimmed at Q25 with fastp and aligned with MiXCR, with productive beta chains retained. Merged by CDR3 protein, the rows form single entries marked with the most common genes and DNA. What appears here as the V and J calls and clone size reflects TCRdb's work, not the paper's. This sample holds about 220,000 distinct CDR3 sequences; approximately 35% were observed only once. 0.95% to 1.2% of the sample lies in the top ten.

The paper's findings and limits, for the study overall: Roughly 30 CD8+ CDR3 sequences were found to be shared between patients and controls, but these sequences appeared to be highly expressed in patients and within the immunodominant clones of the patients. Between patients and healthy controls, no significant difference in CD8+ Simpson's diversity was found (P=0.060).

Sequencing was carried out using sorted CD4+, CD8+, or CD8+CD57+ T cells (not recorded which) from PBMCs. The source of this sequence is a human donor in good health, serving as a control.

The DNA reads TGTGCCAGCAGTGATTGGGGGGGCACTGAAGCTTTCTTT. It codes for CASSDWGGTEAFF. The receptor chain draws on TRBV2 and TRBJ1-1, with TRBD1 as a weak D call on 5 bases. Trimming costs V 3 bases and J 4 bases, and their ends lie 9 bases apart. According to the germline V gene, CDR1 reads SNHLY and CDR2 reads FYNNEI. From cysteine to phenylalanine, the CDR3 is 13 amino acids long. Here the CDR3 DNA is all that survives: 39 bases in frame from base 1.